Sequencing of this TCR beta chain was carried out in a study of T-cell memory formation after mild COVID-19. Each CDR3 protein gets one entry after TCRdb re-called the 5' RACE reads with MiXCR. The sample has 400,000 or so distinct CDR3 sequences, approximately 21% seen once. Trimming at V came to 5 bases and at J to 1 base, leaving 7 bases not matched to a gene. The CDR3 is 17 amino acids. Material for sequencing was PBMCs or a T cell subset sorted from them (not recorded which). The chain is built from TRBV12-3 or TRBV12-4 and TRBJ1-3; TRBD1 matches at 11 bases. The sequence was collected from an adult woman who had mild COVID-19 (a few samples of this study predate the infection). Cell type and time point are not known. CDR3 bases: TGTGCCAGCAGTCACCGGGACAGGGGGAAGTCTGGAAACACCATATATTTT. This sequence encodes CASSHRDRGKSGNTIYF.